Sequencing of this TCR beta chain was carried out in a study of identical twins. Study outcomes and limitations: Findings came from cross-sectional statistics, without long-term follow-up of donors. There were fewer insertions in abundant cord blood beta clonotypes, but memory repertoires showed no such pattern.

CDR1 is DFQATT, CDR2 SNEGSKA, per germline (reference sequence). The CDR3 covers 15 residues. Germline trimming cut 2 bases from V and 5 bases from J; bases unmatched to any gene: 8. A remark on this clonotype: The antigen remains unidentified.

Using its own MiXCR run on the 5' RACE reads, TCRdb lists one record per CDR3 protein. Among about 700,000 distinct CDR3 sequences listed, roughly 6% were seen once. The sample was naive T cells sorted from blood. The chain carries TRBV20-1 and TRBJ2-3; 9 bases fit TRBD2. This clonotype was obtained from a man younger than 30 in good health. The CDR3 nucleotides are TGCAGTGCTAGAAGGTCGCGGGAGGGCCTAGATACGCAGTATTTT. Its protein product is CSARRSREGLDTQYF.